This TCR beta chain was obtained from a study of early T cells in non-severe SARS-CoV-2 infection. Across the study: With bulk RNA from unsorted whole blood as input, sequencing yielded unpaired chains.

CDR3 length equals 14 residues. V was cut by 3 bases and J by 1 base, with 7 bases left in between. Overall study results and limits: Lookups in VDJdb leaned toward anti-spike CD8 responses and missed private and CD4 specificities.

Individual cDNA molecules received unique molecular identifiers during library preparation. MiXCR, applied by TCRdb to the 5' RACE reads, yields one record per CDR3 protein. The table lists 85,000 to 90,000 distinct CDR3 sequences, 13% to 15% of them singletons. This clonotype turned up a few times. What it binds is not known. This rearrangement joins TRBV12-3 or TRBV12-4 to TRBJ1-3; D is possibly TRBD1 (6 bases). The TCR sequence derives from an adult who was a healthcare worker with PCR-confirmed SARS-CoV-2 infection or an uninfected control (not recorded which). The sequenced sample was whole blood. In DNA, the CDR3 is TGTGCCAGCAGTTTTCAGGGGTCTGGAAACACCATATATTTT. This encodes CASSFQGSGNTIYF.